The clone carrying this T cell receptor (beta chain) has a handful of counts. V shed 6 bases, J shed 3 bases, and the junction held 12 bases outside the gene matches. CDR3 length: 16 amino acids. CDR1 and CDR2 from the germline V gene are MNHNY and SVGAGI (reference sequence). The source of the sample is a study of blood T cell repertoires in COVID-19. For the study at large: Samples came from the United States, Italy and Spain, spanning acute and convalescent COVID-19. From T cells, B-cell-depleted T cells, or PBMCs came the material, which was cDNA or gDNA.

Original analysis: The authors estimated nucleated cell counts from reference gene primer amplification. TCRdb keeps only in-frame clones here, not all; method: immunoSEQ multiplex PCR. V, J and clone size were drawn from that table, and D and trimming were deduced from the DNA. In the table there are 100,000 to 150,000 clones, roughly three quarters of which are singletons. The chain uses TRBV6-6 and TRBJ2-7; 9 nucleotides match TRBD1. This receptor was identified in a human donor in a cohort sampled during active COVID-19. Sequenced: peripheral blood. CDR3 bases: TGTGCCAGCAGACCTTGGGACAGGGAAGGAATCTACGAGCAGTACTTC. Protein: CASRPWDREGIYEQYF.